This T cell receptor beta chain was found in a study of molecular identifiers for immune sequencing clone quantification. This clonotype was counted only a few times. The length of the CDR3 is 15 residues. Looked up from germline, CDR1 is SGHAT and CDR2 is FQNNGV. The V end lost 1 base, the J end lost 3 bases, and 13 bases lay between the germline ends. Listed TCR primers, together with previously described methods, were used for the bulk TCR libraries. From the PCR reads, TCRdb called clonotypes with MiXCR, one entry per CDR3 protein. This sample has 400,000 to 600,000 distinct CDR3 sequences, with about 26% found just once.

The chain couples TRBV11-2 to TRBJ2-7; no clear D. This receptor was taken from a human donor in good health. Some libraries in this study had Jurkat cell RNA spiked in. The sequenced sample consisted of naive CD8+ T cells from blood, with Jurkat cell RNA spiked in. The sample's subset: FACS-sorted CD8+CD4-CCR7+CD45RA+ naive T cells. CDR3 protein: CASSLGASRHYEQYF. CDR3 DNA sequence: TGTGCCAGCAGCTTAGGTGCTTCAAGACACTACGAGCAGTACTTC.